Listed below are T cell receptor beta chains from one sample, sequenced in a study of blood T cell repertoires in COVID-19. Sequencing used immunoSEQ multiplex PCR; TCRdb keeps in-frame clones, though not all of them. Of roughly 3,400 clones in the sample, 75% to 90% were seen once. The specimen sequenced was peripheral blood. These receptors all come from a human donor with active COVID-19. The donor label of this sample is uncertain. The conserved cysteine and the conserved F or W are not part of the CDR3 here.

TRBV3-1/TRBV3-2,TRBJ2-2,ASSQDTRDANTGELF
TRBV7-2,TRBJ1-4,ASSPLNRVLVTNEKLF
TRBV28,TRBJ2-3,ASSPQGQSTDTQY
TRBV7-9,TRBJ2-2,ASTGTGDSGELF
TRBV2,TRBJ1-5,ASSEARSPGH
TRBV2,TRBJ2-6,ARSSPGANVLT
TRBV7-2,TRBJ2-2,ASSLVPVGQNTGELF
TRBV5-8,TRBJ2-3,ASSLREPDTQY
TRBV5-6,TRBJ2-2,ASSLGGAGELF
TRBV5-1,TRBJ2-6,ASSFQAPSGANVLT
TRBV6-2/TRBV6-3,TRBJ2-2,ASSYFWREYSGELF
TRBV7-9,TRBJ1-3,ASSPRDRKSSGNTIY
TRBV27,TRBJ1-5,ASRTDRDDQPQH
TRBV9,TRBJ2-3,ASSHSRGESTDTQY
TRBV9,TRBJ2-2,ASSVGSGSGGELF
TRBV5-6,TRBJ2-7,ASSKGTSSYEQY
TRBV5-1,TRBJ2-2,ASSLGAGGQTGELF
TRBV7-9,TRBJ2-1,ASSSPPGTSSYNEQF
TRBV5-1,TRBJ1-6,ASSRSGGEILPLH
TRBV2,TRBJ1-2,ASSQGYGYT
TRBV7-9,TRBJ2-1,ASSLAGAGMGNEQF
TRBV28,TRBJ1-6,ASSLGGNSPLH
TRBV5-1,TRBJ2-7,ASTTDTSYEQY
TRBV7-6,TRBJ2-1,ASSQLAGGQIAYNEQF
TRBV6-4,TRBJ1-2,ASSPETGSYGYT
TRBV25-1,TRBJ2-2,ASSSGDPTGELF
TRBV6-2/TRBV6-3,TRBJ2-3,ASSYSDRGLGEY
TRBV11-3,TRBJ2-1,ASSLGQGGHNEQF
TRBV7-2,TRBJ2-7,ASSLVGTGKYEQY
TRBV7-6,TRBJ2-1,ASSPRPERVDNEQF
TRBV30,TRBJ2-1,ALSFLAGVNEQF
TRBV4-3,TRBJ2-1,ASSQVRGTSGNNEQF
TRBV18,TRBJ2-1,ASSPSLRGGYGPEQF
TRBV2,TRBJ2-6,ASRLTGTAGANVLT
TRBV30,TRBJ1-1,AWTVLKEAF
TRBV19,TRBJ2-2,ASSNLPGSKAGELF
TRBV2,TRBJ2-5,ASSVPGDRLRQETQY
TRBV27,TRBJ1-4,ASKARTGRDEKLF
TRBV3-1/TRBV3-2,TRBJ2-2,ASSQGTGNTGELF
TRBV6-4,TRBJ2-3,ASSERGGTDTQY
TRBV11-2,TRBJ2-1,ASSYPGGTSNEQF
TRBV30,TRBJ1-4,AWSVRQGAGEKLF
TRBV7-9,TRBJ2-3,ASSLNLVTGDTDTQY
TRBV11-2,TRBJ2-2,ASSLDPVTSNTGELF
TRBV13,TRBJ2-5,ASSLEGSGETQY
TRBV4-1,TRBJ2-2,ASSQELAFAGELF
TRBV11-2,TRBJ2-3,ASSPAAGQGYADTQY
TRBV30,TRBJ1-4,AWSNSGTAYEKLF
TRBV6-5,TRBJ2-6,ASSYYGSSGANVLT